The next 14 T cell receptor beta chains were all read from a single sample in a study of blood T cell repertoires in COVID-19. Sequencing was performed with immunoSEQ multiplex PCR; in TCRdb, only in-frame clones are kept and a portion is missing. The sample has about 130,000 clones, roughly 83% seen once. The specimen sequenced was peripheral blood. The source of these receptors is a human donor in a cohort sampled during active COVID-19.

V and J are TRBV12-5 and TRBJ2-1; D might be TRBD1 (6 bases). Germline V lookup: CDR1 LGHNT, CDR2 FRNRAP. Trimming stripped 5 bases from V and 5 bases from J, with 16 bases between. This CDR3 is built from 15 residues. The CDR3, as DNA: TGTGCTAGTGGTCCGGGGACATCGGCCCACAATGAGCAGTTCTTC. It specifies CASGPGTSAHNEQFF.

The rearrangement uses TRBV9 and TRBJ1-2, with 9 bases fitting TRBD1. This CDR3 spans 14 amino acids. The V segment lost 4 bases and the J segment 8 bases; nucleotides outside the gene matches: 9. Germline assignment: CDR1 SGDLS and CDR2 YYNGEE. CDR3 bases: TGTGCCAGCAGCCCCCGGGACAGGGCGGGCGGCTACACCTTC. As protein: CASSPRDRAGGYTF.

The chain employs TRBV19 and TRBJ1-2; possibly TRBD1 for D (5 bases). Germline CDR1 is LNHDA and CDR2 is SQIVND (reference sequence). V was clipped by 5 bases and J by 4 bases, with 5 bases between them. This CDR3 spans 11 amino acids. As DNA, the CDR3 is TGTGCCAGTAGTCAGGGCTATGGCTACACCTTC. Translated, it gives CASSQGYGYTF.

The CDR3 DNA follows: TGTGCCAGCTCGTCACGACTAGCGATTCAAGAGACCCAGTACTTC. As protein: CASSSRLAIQETQYF. The V and J genes are TRBV18 and TRBJ2-5; 8 nucleotides align to TRBD2. The CDR3 has 15 residues. J gave up 2 bases and V 6 bases, and 8 bases lay outside the gene matches. The germline V gene has CDR1 KGHSH and CDR2 LQKENI.

The chain links TRBV28 to TRBJ2-5; a possible D gene is TRBD2 (6 bases). V dropped 9 bases and J dropped 1 base, with 15 bases sitting between them. Germline CDR1 is MDHEN and CDR2 is SYDVKM. The CDR3 contains 14 residues. DNA of the CDR3: TGTGCCAGTGAGCCCTCGGGGGTCCAAGAGACCCAGTACTTC. The encoded protein is CASEPSGVQETQYF.

CDR3 sequence: CASIPGTGVSSTQYF. The CDR3 region has the DNA TGTGCCAGCATCCCCGGGACAGGAGTCTCCTCTACGCAGTATTTT. The rearrangement uses TRBV28 and TRBJ2-3; 8 bases align to TRBD1. CDR1 and CDR2 from the germline V gene are MDHEN and SYDVKM. This CDR3 contains 15 residues. With V trimmed by 7 bases and J by 8 bases, 14 bases remained unmatched.

The CDR3 bases are TGTGCCAGTAGTATAGGAGTGAACACTGAAGCTTTCTTT. Translating it yields CASSIGVNTEAFF. The rearrangement links TRBV19 to TRBJ1-1; D not resolved. CDR3 length: 13 amino acids. V was clipped by 1 base and J by 0 bases, with 3 bases between them. Germline V CDR1 and CDR2: LNHDA, SQIVND (reference sequence).

The chain employs TRBV27 and TRBJ2-7; TRBD1 matches at 7 bases. Germline assignment: CDR1 MNHEY and CDR2 SMNVEV (reference sequence). This CDR3 is 14 amino acids long. V lost 4 bases, J lost 3 bases, and 6 bases stayed unmatched. The CDR3 bases are TGTGCCAGCAGTTCCGGGACAGCACACTACGAGCAGTACTTC. It yields the protein CASSSGTAHYEQYF.

This clone was recorded only once. The chain uses TRBV2 and TRBJ1-5; no clear D. V was shortened by 8 bases and J by 3 bases, with 11 bases between the two germline ends. CDR1 and CDR2 from the germline V gene are SNHLY and FYNNEI. The CDR3 extends over 13 amino acids. In nucleotides, the CDR3 is TGTGCCAGCCGGGAGGGTTCCAATCAGCCCCAGCATTTT. Protein product: CASREGSNQPQHF.

The V gene is TRBV6-2 or TRBV6-3, the J gene TRBJ2-1; TRBD2 aligns across 8 bases. Trimming removed 2 bases from V and 7 bases from J; junction bases left unmatched: 13. Germline CDR1 reads MNHEY; CDR2 reads SVGEGT. The CDR3 is made up of 17 amino acids. The CDR3 reads CASSYPPTSGRRNEQFF. The CDR3 coding sequence is TGTGCCAGCAGTTACCCTCCAACCAGCGGGAGACGTAATGAGCAGTTCTTC.

The chain links TRBV7-9 to TRBJ1-3, with no clear D. V lost 5 bases to trimming and J lost 0 bases, with 14 bases between them. The CDR3 contains 16 residues. The V gene's germline CDR1 is SEHNR and CDR2 FQNEAQ (reference sequence). The CDR3 is CASSPRGTSSGNTIYF. The CDR3 DNA is TGTGCCAGCAGCCCACGGGGAACGAGCTCTGGAAACACCATATATTTT.

This chain joins TRBV19 and TRBJ2-1; 12 bases are a match to TRBD2. V was clipped by 4 bases and J by 5 bases; unmatched bases: 18. Per germline, CDR1 LNHDA and CDR2 SQIVND (reference sequence). The length of the CDR3 is 20 residues. CDR3 nucleotides: TGTGCCAGTAGTAGGGGTATCAGGACTAGCGGGAAGATTACCCACAATGAGCAGTTCTTC. Its translation: CASSRGIRTSGKITHNEQFF.

The chain recombines TRBV27 with TRBJ2-5, with 10 bases lining up with TRBD2. The CDR3 contains 14 residues. The germline V gene encodes CDR1 MNHEY and CDR2 SMNVEV (reference sequence). V gave up 6 bases and J gave up 5 bases; unmatched junction bases: 6. DNA of the CDR3: TGTGCCAGCAGACCGGGGACTAGCGCGGAGACCCAGTACTTC. Translation gives CASRPGTSAETQYF.

The V and J genes are TRBV10-3 and TRBJ2-7, with 12 nucleotides matching TRBD2. There are 17 residues in the CDR3. V was clipped by 6 bases and J by 2 bases; unmatched bases: 11. CDR1 and CDR2 (germline): ENHRY, SYGVKD. DNA of the CDR3: TGTGCCATCAGCGGTTCGACTAGCGGGAGTAGCCCCTACGAGCAGTACTTC. It yields the protein CAISGSTSGSSPYEQYF.